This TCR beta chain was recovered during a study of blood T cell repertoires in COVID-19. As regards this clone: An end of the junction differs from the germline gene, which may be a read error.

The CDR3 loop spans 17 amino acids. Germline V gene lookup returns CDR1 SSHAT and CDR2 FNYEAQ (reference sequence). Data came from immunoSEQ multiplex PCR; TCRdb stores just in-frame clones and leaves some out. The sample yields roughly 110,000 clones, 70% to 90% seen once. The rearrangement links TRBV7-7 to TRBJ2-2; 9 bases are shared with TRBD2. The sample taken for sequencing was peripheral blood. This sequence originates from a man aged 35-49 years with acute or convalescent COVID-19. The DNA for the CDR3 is TGTGCTAGCAGCTTAGCTAGCGGGGCCGCCGGGACCGGGGAGCTGTTTTTT. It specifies CASSLASGAAGTGELFF.